The 14 T cell receptor beta chains reported below all come from one sample, sequenced in a study of blood T cell repertoires in COVID-19. The method was immunoSEQ multiplex PCR; TCRdb's version includes in-frame clones alone and lacks a portion of them. The repertoire holds 200,000 to 250,000 clones, with almost 90% as singletons. Sequenced input: PBMCs or T cells enriched from blood (not recorded which). The receptors stem from a man between 25 and 39 years old who had been exposed to COVID-19.

This clone has a handful of counts. The chain is built from TRBV5-1 and TRBJ1-2; possible D gene TRBD1, 5 bases. The V end lost 0 bases, the J end lost 4 bases, and 13 bases lay between the germline ends. In germline, CDR1 is SGHRS, CDR2 YFSETQ. This CDR3 comprises 15 residues. CDR3 in DNA: TGCGCCAGCAGCTTGGCACAGATCGGGGGCTATGGCTACACCTTC. This gives the protein CASSLAQIGGYGYTF.

A few counts support this clone. The rearrangement joins TRBV19 to TRBJ1-5, with D unclear. V lost 10 bases and J 6 bases, leaving 16 bases between the germline ends. Per the germline V gene, CDR1 is LNHDA and CDR2 is SQIVND (reference sequence). The CDR3 is 13 residues long. In DNA form, the CDR3 reads TGTGCCACCAATGGTCGAGGGATTCAGCCCCAGCATTTT. Translation gives CATNGRGIQPQHF.

J is TRBJ1-6 and V is TRBV6-2 or TRBV6-3; D gene ambiguous. The CDR3 extends over 13 amino acids. The V gene lost 0 bases and the J gene lost 14 bases, with 11 bases spanning the gap. Germline V lookup: CDR1 MNHEY, CDR2 SVGEGT. In nucleotides, the CDR3 is TGTGCCAGCAGTTACTCGACCCAGGAGGCCCTCCACTTT. It is translated as CASSYSTQEALHF.

This chain links TRBV7-2 with TRBJ2-2; D might be TRBD1 (6 bases). The CDR3 is 14 residues long. Trimming took 5 bases from V and 3 from J, leaving 10 bases between them. Germline CDR1 is SGHTA and CDR2 is FQGNSA. CDR3 nucleotide sequence: TGTGCCAGCAGCCAAAGGACAGACACCGGGGAGCTGTTTTTT. Its translation: CASSQRTDTGELFF. The whole variable domain, remainder taken from reference TRBV7-2 and TRBJ2-2, is GAGVSQSPSNKVTEKGKDVELRCDPISGHTALYWYRQSLGQGLEFLIYFQGNSAPDKSGLPSDRFSAERTGGSVSTLTIQRTQQEDSAVYLCASSQRTDTGELFFGEGSRLTVL.

The rearrangement uses TRBV19 and TRBJ2-2; D not resolved. The germline V gene has CDR1 LNHDA and CDR2 SQIVND (reference sequence). V was shortened by 5 bases and J by 6 bases, with 19 bases between the two germline ends. CDR3 length equals 16 residues. In DNA, the CDR3 is TGTGCCAGTAGTGCCGAGCGAGACCGAAATTCCGGGGAGCTGTTTTTT. Translation: CASSAERDRNSGELFF.

The sample holds one count of this clone. The J gene is TRBJ1-2, the V gene TRBV30; D ambiguous. Germline values: CDR1 GTSNPN, CDR2 SVGIG (reference sequence). This CDR3 contains 11 residues. V gave up 3 bases and J gave up 8 bases, with 10 bases separating them. The CDR3 protein is CAWSAGEGYTF. CDR3 coding DNA: TGTGCCTGGAGCGCCGGGGAAGGCTACACCTTC.

This sequence joins TRBV18 and TRBJ2-7, with unresolved D. The V and J ends lost 4 bases and 0 bases respectively, with 7 bases between them. CDR1 is KGHSH, CDR2 LQKENI, per germline. The CDR3 spans 13 residues. CDR3 DNA: TGTGCCAGCTCACGTGGCCTCTCCTACGAGCAGTACTTC. Residues: CASSRGLSYEQYF.

The chain links TRBV7-9 to TRBJ2-7; the match to TRBD2 covers 8 bases. The junction had 2 bases not matched to a gene; V was cut back by 4 bases and J by 0 bases. The germline CDR1 and CDR2 sequences are SEHNR and FQNEAQ (reference sequence). The CDR3 has 14 residues. The CDR3 DNA reads as TGTGCCAGCAGCTACGGGACTAGCTCCTACGAGCAGTACTTC. Protein product: CASSYGTSSYEQYF.

This chain uses TRBV11-2 with TRBJ1-6, with 8 bases matching TRBD1. V was clipped by 7 bases and J by 11 bases; unmatched bases: 16. Germline-derived CDR1 and CDR2 are SGHAT and FQNNGV. CDR3 length: 16 amino acids. CDR3 in DNA: TGTGCCAGCACCTACAGTCGGGTCAGGGACAGGCCACCCCTCCACTTT. Its protein is CASTYSRVRDRPPLHF. Looking up the rest from reference TRBV11-2 and TRBJ1-6 gives the full variable domain: EAGVAQSPRYKIIEKRQSVAFWCNPISGHATLYWYQQILGQGPKLLIQFQNNGVVDDSQLPKDRFSAERLKGVDSTLKIQPAKLEDSAVYLCASTYSRVRDRPPLHFGNGTRLTVT.

This chain links TRBV6-5 with TRBJ1-2; D is possibly TRBD1 (6 bases). Germline CDR1 is MNHEY and CDR2 is SVGAGI. CDR3 size: 16 residues. V shed 2 bases and J shed 0 bases, with 13 bases lying between them. The CDR3 sequence is CASSYGRGRANYGYTF. Here the CDR3 DNA reads TGTGCCAGCAGTTACGGGAGGGGGAGGGCTAACTATGGCTACACCTTC.

The chain employs TRBV29-1 and TRBJ2-1; the match to TRBD1 covers 8 bases. The germline V gene encodes CDR1 SQVTM and CDR2 ANQGSEA. V lost 2 bases, J lost 4 bases, and 4 bases stayed unmatched. The CDR3 has 14 amino acids. The CDR3 region is CSVESQGGYNEQFF. The CDR3 coding sequence is TGCAGCGTTGAATCACAGGGGGGTTACAATGAGCAGTTCTTC.

The V call is TRBV7-6, the J call TRBJ2-1; TRBD2 is a possible D gene (6 bases). Trimming stripped 5 bases from V and 7 bases from J, with 18 bases between. Germline V gene sequence: CDR1 SGHVS, CDR2 FNYEAQ. The CDR3 length is 15 residues. The DNA for the CDR3 is TGTGCCAGCAGCGGAGGAACGGGAGCACAAAATGAGCAGTTCTTC. Translated: CASSGGTGAQNEQFF.

The V gene is TRBV7-9, the J gene TRBJ2-7; D gene unclear. CDR1 and CDR2 (germline): SEHNR, FQNEAQ (reference sequence). The CDR3 sequence is 14 residues long. V was pared by 5 bases and J by 0 bases, with 11 bases between. The CDR3 region is CASSPSGTSYEQYF. The CDR3 DNA follows: TGTGCCAGCAGCCCTTCAGGAACCTCCTACGAGCAGTACTTC.

This clone showed up just once. The chain carries TRBV6-5 and TRBJ1-5; D is possibly TRBD1 (5 bases). The CDR3 runs 13 residues. V was shortened by 7 bases and J by 4 bases, with 11 bases between the two germline ends. Per germline, CDR1 MNHEY and CDR2 SVGAGI. CDR3 region: CASIGGGNQPQHF. CDR3 in DNA: TGTGCCAGCATCGGGGGGGGAAATCAGCCCCAGCATTTT.